This T cell receptor (beta chain) was captured by sequencing in a study of T cell responses to AZD1222 COVID-19 vaccine. This CDR3 region has 15 residues. Germline CDR1 MGHRA, CDR2 YSYEKL. V was pared by 3 bases and J by 4 bases, with 13 bases between. The data were produced by immunoSEQ multiplex PCR, yet TCRdb's version contains in-frame clones alone and is incomplete. The sample lists roughly 180,000 clones; about 90% were seen once. Findings and caveats of the study: Repertoires were obtained only post-peak T cell response. With two AZD1222 doses given, Spike-specific TCR breadth and depth both rose.

As regards this clone: Its antigen is unknown.

This chain connects TRBV4-1 to TRBJ2-1, with D maybe TRBD1 (6 bases). This sequence originates from an adult in good health. This sample comprised peripheral blood, obtained on day 0 of MenACWY control vaccination. The CDR3 loop is CASSHPGQGYNEQFF. The CDR3 coding sequence is TGCGCCAGCAGCCACCCGGGACAAGGATACAATGAGCAGTTCTTC.